One T cell receptor (beta chain) is described in this entry. This sample stems from a study of blood T cell repertoires in COVID-19. Profiling relied on immunoSEQ multiplex PCR, and the TCRdb table lists in-frame clones only, not all of them. The data hold 150,000 to 200,000 clones, with around 85% observed a single time. The CDR3 is 13 amino acids. The V and J ends lost 2 bases and 6 bases, in that order; junction bases with no gene match: 4. CDR1 GTSNPN and CDR2 SVGIG come from the germline V gene (reference sequence). Sequenced material: peripheral blood. The sequence was collected from a human donor in a cohort sampled during active COVID-19. The chain carries TRBV30 and TRBJ1-5, with 7 bases that match TRBD1. CDR3 loop: CAWSQGGSQPQHF. The CDR3 DNA sequence: TGTGCCTGGAGTCAGGGGGGCAGTCAGCCCCAGCATTTT.